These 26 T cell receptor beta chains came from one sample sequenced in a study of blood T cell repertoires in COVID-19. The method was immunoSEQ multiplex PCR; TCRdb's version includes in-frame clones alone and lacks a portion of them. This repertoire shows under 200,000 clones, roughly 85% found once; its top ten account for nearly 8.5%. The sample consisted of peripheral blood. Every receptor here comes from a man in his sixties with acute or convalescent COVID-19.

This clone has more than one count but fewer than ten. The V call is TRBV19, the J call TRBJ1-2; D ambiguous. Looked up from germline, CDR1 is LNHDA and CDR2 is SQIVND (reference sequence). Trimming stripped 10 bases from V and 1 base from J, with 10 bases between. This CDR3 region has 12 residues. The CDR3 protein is CAIQNYNYGYTF. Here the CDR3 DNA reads TGTGCCATCCAGAATTATAACTATGGCTACACCTTC.

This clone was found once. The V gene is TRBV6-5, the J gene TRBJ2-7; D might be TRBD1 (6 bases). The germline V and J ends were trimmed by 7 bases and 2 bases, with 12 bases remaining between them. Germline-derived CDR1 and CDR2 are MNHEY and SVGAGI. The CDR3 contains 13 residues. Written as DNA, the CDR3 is TGTGCCAGCATCGCAGGGGCCCCCTACGAGCAGTACTTC. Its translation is CASIAGAPYEQYF.

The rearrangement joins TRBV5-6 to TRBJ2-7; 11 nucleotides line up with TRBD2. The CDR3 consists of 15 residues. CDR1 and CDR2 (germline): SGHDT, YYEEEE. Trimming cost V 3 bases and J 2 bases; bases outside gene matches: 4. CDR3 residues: CASSSLSGRAYEQYF. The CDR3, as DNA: TGTGCCAGCAGCTCCCTTAGCGGGAGGGCCTACGAGCAGTACTTC.

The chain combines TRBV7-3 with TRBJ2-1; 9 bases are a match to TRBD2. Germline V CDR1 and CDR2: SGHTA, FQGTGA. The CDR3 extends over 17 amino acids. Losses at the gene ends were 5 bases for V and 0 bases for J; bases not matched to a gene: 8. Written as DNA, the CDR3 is TGTGCCAGCAGCCCAAGGGGTAGCGGGAGCTCCTACAATGAGCAGTTCTTC. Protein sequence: CASSPRGSGSSYNEQFF.

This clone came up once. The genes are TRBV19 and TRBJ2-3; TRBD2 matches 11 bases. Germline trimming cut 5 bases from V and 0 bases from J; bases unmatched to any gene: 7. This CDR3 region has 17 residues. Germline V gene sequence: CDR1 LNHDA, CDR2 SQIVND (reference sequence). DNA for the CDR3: TGTGCCAGTAGTCTGCCGGGACTAGCGGCCAGCACAGATACGCAGTATTTT. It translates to CASSLPGLAASTDTQYF.

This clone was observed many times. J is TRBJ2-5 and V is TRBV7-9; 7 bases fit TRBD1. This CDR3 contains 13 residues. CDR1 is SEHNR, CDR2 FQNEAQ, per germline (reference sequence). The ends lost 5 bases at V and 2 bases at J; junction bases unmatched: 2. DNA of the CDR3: TGTGCCAGCAGCGGGGACAGTCAAGAGACCCAGTACTTC. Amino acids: CASSGDSQETQYF.

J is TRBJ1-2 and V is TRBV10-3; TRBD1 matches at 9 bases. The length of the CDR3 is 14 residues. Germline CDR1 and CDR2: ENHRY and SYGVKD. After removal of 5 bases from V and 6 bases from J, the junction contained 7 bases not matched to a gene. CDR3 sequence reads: CAISSTGGADGYTF. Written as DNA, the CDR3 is TGTGCCATCAGTAGTACAGGGGGCGCGGATGGCTACACCTTC.

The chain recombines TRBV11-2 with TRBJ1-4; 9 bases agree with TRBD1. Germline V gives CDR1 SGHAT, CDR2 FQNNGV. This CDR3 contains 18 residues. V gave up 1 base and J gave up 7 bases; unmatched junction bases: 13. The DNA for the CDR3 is TGTGCCAGCAGCTTAGGGAGACAGGGGGTGATCTCGATTGAAAAACTGTTTTTT. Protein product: CASSLGRQGVISIEKLFF.

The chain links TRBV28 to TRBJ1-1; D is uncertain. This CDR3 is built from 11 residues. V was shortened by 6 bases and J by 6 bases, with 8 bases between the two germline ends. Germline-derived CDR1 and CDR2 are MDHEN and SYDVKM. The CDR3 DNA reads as TGTGCCAGCAGCCCCGGGGCTGAAGCTTTCTTT. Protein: CASSPGAEAFF.

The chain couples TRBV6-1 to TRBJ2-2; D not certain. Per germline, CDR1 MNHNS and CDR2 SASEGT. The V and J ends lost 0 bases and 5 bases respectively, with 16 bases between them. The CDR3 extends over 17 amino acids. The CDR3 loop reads CASSEAFSMRVTGELFF. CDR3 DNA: TGTGCCAGCAGTGAAGCATTCTCTATGAGAGTTACCGGGGAGCTGTTTTTT.

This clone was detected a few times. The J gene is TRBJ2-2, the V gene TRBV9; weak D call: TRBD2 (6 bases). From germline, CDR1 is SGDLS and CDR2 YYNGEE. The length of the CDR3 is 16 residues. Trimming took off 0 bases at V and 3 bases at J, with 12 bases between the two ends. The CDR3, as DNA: TGTGCCAGCAGCGTAGGGCGGCCGGGGGACACCGGGGAGCTGTTTTTT. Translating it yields CASSVGRPGDTGELFF.

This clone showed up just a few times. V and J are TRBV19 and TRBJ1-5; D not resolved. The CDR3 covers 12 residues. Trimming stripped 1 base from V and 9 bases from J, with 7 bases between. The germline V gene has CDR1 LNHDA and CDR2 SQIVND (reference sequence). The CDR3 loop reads CASSIGLGPQHF. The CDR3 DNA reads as TGTGCCAGTAGTATAGGACTCGGGCCCCAGCATTTT.

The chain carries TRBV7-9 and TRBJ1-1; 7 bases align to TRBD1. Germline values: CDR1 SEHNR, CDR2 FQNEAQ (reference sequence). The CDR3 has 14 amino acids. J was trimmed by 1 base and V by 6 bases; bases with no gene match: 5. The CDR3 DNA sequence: TGTGCCAGCAGACAGGGGACAGAGAACACTGAAGCTTTCTTT. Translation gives CASRQGTENTEAFF.

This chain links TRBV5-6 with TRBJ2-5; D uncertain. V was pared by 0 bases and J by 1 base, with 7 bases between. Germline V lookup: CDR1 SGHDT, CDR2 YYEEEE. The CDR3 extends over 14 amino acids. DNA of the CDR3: TGTGCCAGCAGCTTGGAACTCTTCCAAGAGACCCAGTACTTC. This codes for CASSLELFQETQYF.

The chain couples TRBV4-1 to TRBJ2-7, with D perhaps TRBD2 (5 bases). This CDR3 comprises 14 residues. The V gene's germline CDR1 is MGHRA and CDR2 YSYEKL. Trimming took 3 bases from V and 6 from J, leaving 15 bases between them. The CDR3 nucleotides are TGCGCCAGCAGCCACGACACCCGGGAAGGCGAGCAGTACTTC. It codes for CASSHDTREGEQYF.

CDR3 in amino acids: CASSLWVAASYNEQFF. CDR3 nucleotides: TGTGCCAGCAGCTTGTGGGTAGCGGCCTCCTACAATGAGCAGTTCTTC. J is TRBJ2-1 and V is TRBV5-5, with D tentatively TRBD2 (6 bases). This CDR3 is 16 amino acids long. V shed 1 base and J shed 0 bases, with 11 bases lying between them. CDR1 SGHKS and CDR2 YYEKEE come from the germline V gene (reference sequence).

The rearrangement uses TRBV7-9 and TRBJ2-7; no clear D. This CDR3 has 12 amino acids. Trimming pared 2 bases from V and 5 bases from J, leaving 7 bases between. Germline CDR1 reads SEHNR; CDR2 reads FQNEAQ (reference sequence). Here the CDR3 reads CASSLSRDEQYF. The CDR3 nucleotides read TGTGCCAGCAGCTTATCACGAGACGAGCAGTACTTC.

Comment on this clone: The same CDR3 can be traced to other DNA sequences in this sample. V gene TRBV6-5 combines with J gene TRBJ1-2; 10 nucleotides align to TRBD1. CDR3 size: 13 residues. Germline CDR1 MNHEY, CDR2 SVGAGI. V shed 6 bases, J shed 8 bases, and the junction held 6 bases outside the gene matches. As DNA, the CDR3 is TGTGCCAGCAGCAAGGGACAGGGGCTCGGCTACACCTTC. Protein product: CASSKGQGLGYTF.

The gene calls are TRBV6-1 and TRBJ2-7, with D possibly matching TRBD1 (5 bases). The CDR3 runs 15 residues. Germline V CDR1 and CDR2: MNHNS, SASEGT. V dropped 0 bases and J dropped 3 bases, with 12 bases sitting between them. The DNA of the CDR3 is TGTGCCAGCAGTGAAGCGGTGGGGCGGTTCTACGAGCAGTACTTC. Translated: CASSEAVGRFYEQYF.

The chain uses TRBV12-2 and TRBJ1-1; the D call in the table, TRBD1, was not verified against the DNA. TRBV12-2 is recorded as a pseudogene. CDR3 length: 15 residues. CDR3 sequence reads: CASRLPGTGVTEAFF. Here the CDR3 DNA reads TGTGCAAGTCGCCTGCCGGGGACAGGGGTTACTGAAGCTTTCTTT.

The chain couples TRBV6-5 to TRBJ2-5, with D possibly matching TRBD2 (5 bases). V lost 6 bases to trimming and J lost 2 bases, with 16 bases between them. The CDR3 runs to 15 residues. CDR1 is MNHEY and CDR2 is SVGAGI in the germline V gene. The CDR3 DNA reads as TGTGCCAGCAGACGACTTGGACTGTTACAAGAGACCCAGTACTTC. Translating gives CASRRLGLLQETQYF.

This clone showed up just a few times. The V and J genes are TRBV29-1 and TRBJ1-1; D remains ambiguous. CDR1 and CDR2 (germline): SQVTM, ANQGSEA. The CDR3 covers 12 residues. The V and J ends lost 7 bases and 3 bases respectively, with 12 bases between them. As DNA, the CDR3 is TGCAGCGCCCGGCGGGCAGACACTGAAGCTTTCTTT. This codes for CSARRADTEAFF.

The CDR3, as DNA: TGTGCCAGTAGATCCCCACCCCAGGGCACCTATGGCTACACCTTC. Its protein product is CASRSPPQGTYGYTF. The genes are TRBV19 and TRBJ1-2; D is possibly TRBD1 (5 bases). Trimming left V 6 bases short and J 4 bases short, with 18 bases between. Looked up from germline, CDR1 is LNHDA and CDR2 is SQIVND (reference sequence). CDR3 length equals 15 residues.

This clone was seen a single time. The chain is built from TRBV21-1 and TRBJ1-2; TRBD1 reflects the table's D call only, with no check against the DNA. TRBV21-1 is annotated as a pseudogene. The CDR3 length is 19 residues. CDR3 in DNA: TGTGCCAGCAGCACCTTTTGGCCTCCAGGGGACCCCTGTGGAGATGGCTACACCTTC. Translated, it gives CASSTFWPPGDPCGDGYTF.

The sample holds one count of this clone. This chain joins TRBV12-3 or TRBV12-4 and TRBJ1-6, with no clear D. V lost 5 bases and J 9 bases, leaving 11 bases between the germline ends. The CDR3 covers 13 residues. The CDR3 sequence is CASSPVEGSPLHF. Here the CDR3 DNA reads TGTGCCAGCAGTCCGGTGGAGGGTTCACCCCTCCACTTT.

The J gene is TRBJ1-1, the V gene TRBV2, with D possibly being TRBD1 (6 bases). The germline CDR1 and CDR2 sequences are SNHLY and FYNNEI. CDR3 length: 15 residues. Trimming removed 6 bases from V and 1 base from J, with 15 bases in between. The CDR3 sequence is CASRLPGHQNTEAFF. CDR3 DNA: TGTGCCAGCAGACTTCCGGGACACCAGAACACTGAAGCTTTCTTT.